This TCR beta chain was profiled in a study of blood T cell repertoires in COVID-19. On the study more broadly: The United States, Italy and Spain supplied acute and convalescent COVID-19 samples. T cells, B-cell-depleted T cells, or PBMCs supplied cDNA or gDNA.

The V segment lost 4 bases and the J segment 2 bases; nucleotides outside the gene matches: 6. Germline values: CDR1 SGHKS, CDR2 YYEKEE (reference sequence). The CDR3 is made up of 16 amino acids. Original processing methods: Amplification of reference gene primers was used by the study to estimate nucleated cell counts. Some clones are missing from TCRdb's copy, which holds only in-frame ones; the method was immunoSEQ multiplex PCR. V, J and clone size are taken as reported in that table, and D and trimming were inferred from the DNA itself. The sample yields 100,000 to 150,000 clones, approximately 89% seen once.

The sequencing input was peripheral blood. The rearrangement links TRBV5-5 to TRBJ2-6; TRBD1 matches 7 bases. This clonotype originated in a man aged 50 or older with acute or convalescent COVID-19. The CDR3 coding sequence is TGTGCCAGCAGCGGCACAGGGGCAGCTGGGGCCAACGTCCTGACTTTC. It specifies CASSGTGAAGANVLTF.